The rows below give T cell receptor beta chains drawn from one sample of a study of cytomegalovirus exposure and HLA in healthy donors. Sequenced by immunoSEQ multiplex PCR; TCRdb stores in-frame clones only, minus some. The top ten clones hold roughly an eighth of a sample with 90,000 to 120,000 clones, roughly four fifths of them seen once. Specimen: PBMCs. Receptors originate from a male donor in good health and CMV-seropositive. Both conserved end residues are part of each CDR3. Fields, in order: V gene, clone size, D gene, J gene, CDR3 protein, CDR3 DNA. D genes are given only for firm matches. A clone size is listed for some rows: how often the clone was seen (once, few, many), or a class if it is expanded.

V: TRBV2; size: NA; D: NA; J: TRBJ2-5; CDR3: CASRTNRAGAQYF; DNA: TGTGCCAGCAGGACCAACAGGGCCGGGGCCCAGTACTTC
V: TRBV4-2; size: few; D: TRBD2; J: TRBJ2-3; CDR3: CASSQDGLMGAGGRTDTQYF; DNA: TGTGCCAGCAGCCAAGATGGTTTAATGGGAGCGGGGGGCCGCACAGATACGCAGTATTTT
V: TRBV18; size: NA; D: NA; J: TRBJ2-5; CDR3: CASSLRETQYF; DNA: TGTGCCAGCTCACTGCGAGAGACCCAGTACTTC
V: TRBV11-3; size: few; D: TRBD1; J: TRBJ1-2; CDR3: CASSVTGGSGYGYTF; DNA: TGTGCCAGCAGCGTCACAGGGGGCTCGGGCTATGGCTACACCTTC
V: TRBV4-1; size: NA; D: NA; J: TRBJ1-4; CDR3: CASSSREGVGEKLFF; DNA: TGCGCCAGCAGCTCACGAGAGGGGGTTGGCGAAAAACTGTTTTTT
V: TRBV6-5; size: NA; D: NA; J: TRBJ1-1; CDR3: CASSLRGGNTEAFF; DNA: TGTGCCAGCAGCCTCCGGGGTGGAAACACTGAAGCTTTCTTT
V: TRBV5-6; size: many; D: NA; J: TRBJ2-7; CDR3: CASSLGSEGYYEQYF; DNA: TGTGCCAGCAGCTTGGGGAGCGAGGGCTACTACGAGCAGTACTTC
V: TRBV5-1; size: NA; D: TRBD1; J: TRBJ2-5; CDR3: CASSNRDRGRWETQYF; DNA: TGCGCCAGCAGCAACCGGGACAGGGGACGTTGGGAGACCCAGTACTTC
V: TRBV5-4; size: NA; D: NA; J: TRBJ2-2; CDR3: CASSLELRNTGELFF; DNA: TGTGCCAGCAGCTTGGAACTGCGGAACACCGGGGAGCTGTTTTTT
V: TRBV6-5; size: NA; D: NA; J: TRBJ1-2; CDR3: CASSRDSVNYGYTF; DNA: TGTGCCAGCAGTCGAGACAGCGTTAACTATGGCTACACCTTC
V: TRBV9; size: NA; D: TRBD1; J: TRBJ2-1; CDR3: CASSVENTGGSYNEQFF; DNA: TGTGCCAGCAGCGTCGAAAACACAGGGGGGTCCTACAATGAGCAGTTCTTC
V: TRBV5-1; size: NA; D: NA; J: TRBJ1-1; CDR3: CASSMTAMNTEAFF; DNA: TGCGCCAGCAGCATGACAGCTATGAACACTGAAGCTTTCTTT
V: TRBV7-8; size: few; D: NA; J: TRBJ1-6; CDR3: CASSLTPGQESSYNSPLHF; DNA: TGTGCCAGCAGCTTAACTCCCGGCCAGGAAAGCTCCTATAATTCACCCCTCCACTTT
V: TRBV6-5; size: NA; D: NA; J: TRBJ2-7; CDR3: CASSSGLRSYEQYF; DNA: TGTGCCAGCAGTTCGGGACTCCGCTCCTACGAGCAGTACTTC
V: TRBV6-4; size: NA; D: TRBD1; J: TRBJ2-2; CDR3: CASGTGYTGELFF; DNA: TGTGCCAGCGGGACAGGGTACACCGGGGAGCTGTTTTTT
V: TRBV28; size: NA; D: NA; J: TRBJ2-7; CDR3: CASTLPSRGEQYF; DNA: TGTGCCAGCACCCTGCCCTCCCGGGGGGAGCAGTACTTC
V: TRBV4-2; size: few; D: TRBD1; J: TRBJ1-6; CDR3: CASSQAAGQVFSPLHF; DNA: TGTGCCAGCAGCCAAGCAGCGGGACAGGTATTTTCACCCCTCCACTTT
V: TRBV10-1; size: NA; D: NA; J: TRBJ1-4; CDR3: CASSRRDHEKLFF; DNA: TGCGCCAGCAGTAGGAGGGATCATGAAAAACTGTTTTTT
V: TRBV19; size: NA; D: NA; J: TRBJ2-1; CDR3: CASSIAQGRGAYNEQFF; DNA: TGTGCCAGTAGTATAGCCCAGGGGAGGGGAGCCTACAATGAGCAGTTCTTC
V: TRBV4-3; size: NA; D: NA; J: TRBJ1-2; CDR3: CASSQDAGRGFYGYTF; DNA: TGCGCCAGCAGCCAAGATGCCGGCAGGGGTTTCTACGGCTACACCTTC
V: TRBV18; size: NA; D: NA; J: TRBJ1-1; CDR3: CASSPVTEGEAFF; DNA: TGTGCCAGCTCACCCGTCACAGAGGGTGAAGCTTTCTTT
V: TRBV28; size: NA; D: NA; J: TRBJ1-4; CDR3: CASTFRPTNEKLFF; DNA: TGTGCCAGCACCTTCAGGCCAACTAATGAAAAACTGTTTTTT
V: TRBV9; size: NA; D: NA; J: TRBJ2-3; CDR3: CASSVEAWSGTITDTQYF; DNA: TGTGCCAGCAGCGTAGAGGCATGGTCAGGGACAATCACAGATACGCAGTATTTT
V: TRBV7-2; size: few; D: TRBD2; J: TRBJ2-3; CDR3: CASSPRGGGWTSTDTQYF; DNA: TGTGCCAGCAGCCCCCGGGGGGGCGGTTGGACTAGCACAGATACGCAGTATTTT
V: TRBV7-8; size: few; D: NA; J: TRBJ1-6; CDR3: CASSPTGGGWTPLHF; DNA: TGTGCCAGCAGCCCAACCGGGGGGGGTTGGACACCCCTCCACTTT
V: TRBV6-5; size: NA; D: TRBD1; J: TRBJ1-1; CDR3: CASSPRTGGFFGAFF; DNA: TGTGCCAGCAGTCCGCGGACAGGGGGTTTTTTTGGAGCTTTCTTT
V: TRBV4-1; size: many; D: NA; J: TRBJ1-1; CDR3: CASSQGETEAFF; DNA: TGCGCCAGCAGCCAAGGGGAGACTGAAGCTTTCTTT
V: TRBV28; size: NA; D: NA; J: TRBJ1-1; CDR3: CATTGGTEAFF; DNA: TGTGCCACCACGGGGGGGACTGAAGCTTTCTTT
V: TRBV7-9; size: NA; D: NA; J: TRBJ2-2; CDR3: CASSLVGWSGELFF; DNA: TGTGCCAGCAGCTTAGTCGGGTGGAGCGGGGAGCTGTTTTTT
V: TRBV7-2; size: NA; D: NA; J: TRBJ1-5; CDR3: CASSLAGGGQPQHF; DNA: TGTGCCAGCAGCTTAGCCGGGGGTGGTCAGCCCCAGCATTTT
V: TRBV11-3; size: few; D: NA; J: TRBJ2-1; CDR3: CASSLDLYNEQFF; DNA: TGTGCCAGCAGCTTAGATCTGTACAATGAGCAGTTCTTC
V: TRBV5-6; size: NA; D: TRBD1; J: TRBJ2-1; CDR3: CASSFGTGYNEQFF; DNA: TGTGCCAGCAGCTTCGGGACAGGCTACAATGAGCAGTTCTTC
V: TRBV9; size: NA; D: TRBD1; J: TRBJ1-4; CDR3: CASSAGQLNEKLFF; DNA: TGTGCCAGCAGCGCGGGACAGCTCAATGAAAAACTGTTTTTT
V: TRBV12-5; size: NA; D: TRBD1; J: TRBJ1-2; CDR3: CASGRGQADSNYGYTF; DNA: TGTGCTAGTGGCCGTGGACAGGCGGATTCTAACTATGGCTACACCTTC
V: TRBV15; size: few; D: TRBD1; J: TRBJ2-3; CDR3: CATSRDQGAQADTQYF; DNA: TGTGCCACCAGCAGGGACCAGGGGGCCCAGGCAGATACGCAGTATTTT
V: TRBV30; size: NA; D: NA; J: TRBJ1-6; CDR3: CAWRVGVGNSPLHF; DNA: TGTGCCTGGAGGGTAGGGGTCGGGAATTCACCCCTCCACTTT
V: TRBV2; size: NA; D: NA; J: TRBJ1-5; CDR3: CASSAGINQPQHF; DNA: TGTGCCAGCAGCGCAGGGATAAATCAGCCCCAGCATTTT
V: TRBV7-2; size: NA; D: NA; J: TRBJ2-7; CDR3: CASSIQGVGAYEQYF; DNA: TGTGCCAGCAGCATACAAGGAGTAGGGGCCTACGAGCAGTACTTC
V: TRBV11-2; size: NA; D: TRBD1; J: TRBJ2-2; CDR3: CASSRTGNTGELFF; DNA: TGTGCCAGCAGCAGGACAGGCAACACCGGGGAGCTGTTTTTT
V: TRBV2; size: NA; D: NA; J: TRBJ2-7; CDR3: CASSEDRATYEQYF; DNA: TGTGCCAGCAGTGAAGACAGGGCTACCTACGAGCAGTACTTC
V: TRBV29-1; size: NA; D: NA; J: TRBJ2-7; CDR3: CSVRVSYEQYF; DNA: TGCAGCGTCCGAGTATCCTACGAGCAGTACTTC
V: TRBV25-1; size: NA; D: TRBD1; J: TRBJ2-7; CDR3: CASSAGTGGLYEQYF; DNA: TGTGCCAGCAGTGCCGGGACAGGGGGCCTCTACGAGCAGTACTTC
V: TRBV13; size: NA; D: TRBD1; J: TRBJ1-6; CDR3: CASRRNRGRDSPLHF; DNA: TGTGCCAGCAGGAGGAACAGGGGGCGGGATTCACCCCTCCACTTT
V: TRBV28; size: NA; D: TRBD1; J: TRBJ2-7; CDR3: CASRGQGANYEQYF; DNA: TGTGCCAGCAGGGGGCAGGGGGCGAACTACGAGCAGTACTTC
V: TRBV6-5; size: few; D: TRBD1; J: TRBJ1-1; CDR3: CASSGSGGAGTEAFF; DNA: TGTGCCAGCAGTGGCTCAGGGGGCGCGGGAACTGAAGCTTTCTTT
V: TRBV5-1; size: NA; D: NA; J: TRBJ1-1; CDR3: CASSLEGIGTEAFF; DNA: TGCGCCAGCAGCTTGGAGGGGATCGGGACTGAAGCTTTCTTT
V: TRBV10-3; size: NA; D: NA; J: TRBJ1-1; CDR3: CAISTPGMNTEAFF; DNA: TGTGCCATCAGTACGCCAGGGATGAACACTGAAGCTTTCTTT
V: TRBV9; size: NA; D: TRBD2; J: TRBJ2-7; CDR3: CASSDERGSYEQYF; DNA: TGTGCCAGCAGCGATGAGCGGGGGTCCTACGAGCAGTACTTC
V: TRBV4-1; size: NA; D: NA; J: TRBJ2-1; CDR3: CASSQEESSFYNEQFF; DNA: TGCGCCAGCAGCCAAGAAGAGTCTAGCTTCTACAATGAGCAGTTCTTC
V: TRBV9; size: NA; D: TRBD2; J: TRBJ2-1; CDR3: CASSVEGGRYNEQFF; DNA: TGTGCCAGCAGCGTAGAAGGCGGGAGATACAATGAGCAGTTCTTC